A selection of T cell receptor beta chains follows, all from one sample in a study of graft-versus-host responses after intestinal transplantation. Using immunoSEQ multiplex PCR, the repertoire was profiled, and TCRdb retains in-frame clones only, with some absent. The sample records about 120,000 clones, approximately 96% being singletons. Antigens of these TCRs are unknown. This specimen consisted of unstimulated CD8+ T cells sorted from spleen or lymph node cells, obtained before intestinal transplant. Receptors were obtained from a human donor who received an intestinal transplant. The CDR3 runs from the conserved cysteine through the conserved F or W. D genes are given only for firm matches. The size field is filled for only some rows; it gives once, few, many or a size class.

V,length,J,size,D,CDR3,DNA
TRBV2,12,TRBJ2-1,NA,NA,CASTRSYNEQFF,TGTGCCAGCACGCGTAGCTACAATGAGCAGTTCTTC
TRBV19,13,TRBJ1-5,NA,NA,CASRHRSNQPQHF,TGTGCCAGTAGACACAGGTCTAATCAGCCCCAGCATTTT
TRBV4-1,17,TRBJ2-5,once,NA,CASSQEASAGPQETQYF,TGCGCCAGCAGCCAAGAAGCGTCCGCAGGCCCTCAAGAGACCCAGTACTTC
TRBV9,14,TRBJ2-7,once,TRBD1,CASSDEGQIYEQYF,TGTGCCAGCAGCGATGAGGGACAGATCTACGAGCAGTACTTC
TRBV6-5,15,TRBJ2-7,NA,NA,CASSLNRAVIYEQYF,TGTGCCAGCAGTCTAAACAGGGCCGTGATCTACGAGCAGTACTTC
TRBV9,17,TRBJ2-1,NA,TRBD1,CASSVVWVGQVYNEQFF,TGTGCCAGCAGCGTAGTTTGGGTGGGACAGGTTTACAATGAGCAGTTCTTC
TRBV27,16,TRBJ1-3,NA,NA,CASSLSPPSSGNTIYF,TGTGCCAGCAGTTTAAGTCCTCCCAGCTCTGGAAACACCATATATTTT
TRBV15,11,TRBJ1-2,few,NA,CATSSEGGYTF,TGTGCCACCAGCAGCGAAGGAGGCTACACCTTC
TRBV9,17,TRBJ2-1,NA,NA,CASSVEGLRVGSDEQFF,TGTGCCAGCAGCGTAGAGGGCCTACGGGTGGGGTCGGATGAGCAGTTCTTC
TRBV28,12,TRBJ1-1,NA,NA,CASSFRNTEAFF,TGTGCCAGCAGTTTTCGGAACACTGAAGCTTTCTTT
TRBV27,16,TRBJ2-7,NA,TRBD2,CASSLLGVAGVEEQYF,TGTGCCAGCAGTTTATTGGGTGTAGCGGGAGTTGAAGAGCAGTACTTC
TRBV6-5,15,TRBJ2-5,NA,NA,CASSYKVGMPLEQYF,TGTGCCAGCAGTTACAAGGTGGGGATGCCCCTTGAGCAGTACTTC
TRBV9,16,TRBJ2-1,once,TRBD2,CASSVGSSGSRDEQFF,TGTGCCAGCAGCGTAGGCTCTAGCGGGAGTAGGGATGAGCAGTTCTTC
TRBV10-3,14,TRBJ2-2,once,TRBD2,CAISESGGPSGLFF,TGTGCCATCAGTGAGTCGGGAGGGCCCTCGGGGCTGTTTTTT
TRBV28,14,TRBJ2-7,NA,TRBD2,CASSDPGTKDEQYF,TGTGCCAGCAGTGATCCCGGGACTAAGGACGAGCAGTACTTC